These 24 T cell receptor beta chains came from one sample sequenced in a study of T cell repertoires in cytomegalovirus infection. TCRdb ran MiXCR on the reads and lists one entry per CDR3 protein. The sample includes some 680,000 distinct CDR3 sequences, approximately 34% seen only once; the top ten take more than 2.5%. The sequenced sample consisted of PBMCs. These receptors all come from a human donor in good health (CMV status not recorded). Some clones in this sample may be carry-over from other donors' samples.

This clonotype has a handful of counts. V and J are TRBV20-1 and TRBJ1-5, with a tentative D call TRBD1 (5 bases). V lost 6 bases, J lost 4 bases, and 13 bases lay in between. The CDR3 is made up of 13 amino acids. CDR1 DFQATT and CDR2 SNEGSKA come from the germline V gene (reference sequence). CDR3 sequence: CSAPGRLNQPQHF. In nucleotides, the CDR3 is TGCAGTGCCCCAGGGAGGTTGAATCAGCCCCAGCATTTT.

This clonotype turned up a few times. The chain uses TRBV9 and TRBJ2-3; D is ambiguous. The germline V and J ends were trimmed by 5 bases and 0 bases, with 16 bases remaining between them. There are 16 residues in the CDR3. CDR1 is SGDLS, CDR2 YYNGEE, per germline. The CDR3 protein is CASSTDRDFSTDTQYF. Written as DNA, the CDR3 is TGTGCCAGCAGTACTGACCGTGATTTCAGCACAGATACGCAGTATTTT.

The chain is built from TRBV7-4 and TRBJ2-1; possibly TRBD1 for D (5 bases). V dropped 4 bases and J dropped 8 bases, with 21 bases sitting between them. Germline lookup yields CDR1 SGHVT and CDR2 SQSDAQ. The length of the CDR3 is 16 residues. CDR3 sequence (DNA): TGTGCCAGCAGCTCCCCCCAGGGCTGGGTGGACGATGAGCAGTTCTTC. Its protein product is CASSSPQGWVDDEQFF.

The genes are TRBV7-2 and TRBJ2-5; D possibly corresponds to TRBD1 (6 bases). The CDR3 runs 14 residues. V lost 8 bases to trimming and J lost 1 base, with 14 bases between them. Germline V gene sequence: CDR1 SGHTA, CDR2 FQGNSA. The CDR3, as DNA: TGTGCCAGCCTCCCCGTGGGGGCCCAAGAGACCCAGTACTTC. Translated: CASLPVGAQETQYF.

Note on this clonotype: This may stem from a read error, because a much larger clone lies one nucleotide away. The chain uses TRBV7-2 and TRBJ2-1; D might be TRBD2 (7 bases). The CDR3 totals 17 residues. Per germline, CDR1 SGHTA and CDR2 FQGNSA. In nucleotides, the CDR3 is TGTGCCAGCAGCTTAGTAGGTCAGTGGGGGGGCCACAAGGAGCAGTTCTTC. Amino acids: CASSLVGQWGGHKEQFF.

This clonotype showed up many times. The DNA is left out, because the CDR3 cannot be placed on it with certainty; the CDR3 is given as TCRdb lists it. V usage is TRBV7-2 and J usage is TRBJ2-3; no DNA check was done on the table's D call, TRBD1. With termini counted, the CDR3 has 15 amino acids. Germline V gene data show CDR1 as SGHTA and CDR2 as FQGNSA. CDR3 in amino acids: CASSFGSGGTDTQYF.

The chain has TRBV15 and TRBJ1-1; tentatively, D is TRBD1 (5 bases). The CDR3 is made up of 13 amino acids. CDR1 is LNHNV, CDR2 YYDKDF, per germline (reference sequence). Trimming shortened V by 3 bases and J by 0 bases, and 5 bases separated the two germline ends. CDR3 DNA sequence: TGTGCCACCAGCAGGACAGTGAACACTGAAGCTTTCTTT. Protein: CATSRTVNTEAFF.

This clonotype was counted a single time. The gene calls are TRBV29-1 and TRBJ2-5; 13 bases are a match to TRBD2. This CDR3 comprises 13 residues. V lost 5 bases, J lost 6 bases, and 3 bases stayed unmatched. Germline CDR1 is SQVTM and CDR2 is ANQGSEA. The CDR3 coding sequence is TGCAGCGTTCCGGGACTAGCGGGACAGACCCAGTACTTC. As protein: CSVPGLAGQTQYF. The full variable domain, its missing parts supplied by reference TRBV29-1 and TRBJ2-5, is SAVISQKPSRDICQRGTSLTIQCQVDSQVTMMFWYRQQPGQSLTLIATANQGSEATYESGFVIDKFPISRPNLTFSTLTVSNMSPEDSSIYLCSVPGLAGQTQYFGPGTRLLVL.

This clonotype has just a few counts. The V and J genes are TRBV11-3 and TRBJ2-1; D is uncertain. This CDR3 is built from 15 residues. Germline CDR1 reads SGHNT; CDR2 reads YENEEA. The ends were cut back, 1 base at V and 7 bases at J, with 14 bases in the middle. This chain's CDR3 is CASSLGQVGRNEQFF. In DNA, the CDR3 is TGTGCCAGCAGCTTAGGGCAGGTAGGTCGGAATGAGCAGTTCTTC.

For this clonotype: The CDR3 ends on some other residue instead of the conserved phenylalanine or tryptophan, so this is likely a read error. The V gene is TRBV4-2, the J gene TRBJ2-7; 9 bases line up with TRBD1. CDR3 length equals 15 residues. V was clipped by 1 base and J by 3 bases; unmatched bases: 4. CDR1 is LGHNA and CDR2 is YNFKEQ in the germline V gene. The CDR3: CASSQVSTGGYEQYL. Written as DNA, the CDR3 is TGTGCCAGCAGCCAAGTTTCGACAGGGGGCTACGAGCAGTACTTA.

The genes are TRBV6-1 and TRBJ1-1; no clear D. The CDR3 has 14 residues. Germline V gives CDR1 MNHNS, CDR2 SASEGT. With 4 bases removed from V and 0 bases from J, the gap between germline ends came to 9 bases. CDR3 sequence reads: CASSARQMNTEAFF. CDR3 DNA: TGTGCCAGCAGTGCCCGGCAGATGAACACTGAAGCTTTCTTT.

In its sample, this clonotype was seen a few times. The rearrangement links TRBV28 to TRBJ2-7; 9 nucleotides line up with TRBD1. The CDR3 contains 15 residues. With V trimmed by 9 bases and J by 3 bases, 12 bases remained unmatched. CDR1 is MDHEN and CDR2 is SYDVKM in the germline V gene. CDR3: CASRPNRGPFYEQYF. DNA for the CDR3: TGTGCCAGTCGCCCAAACAGGGGGCCCTTCTACGAGCAGTACTTC. The whole variable domain, filled in from reference TRBV28 and TRBJ2-7, reads DVKVTQSSRYLVKRTGEKVFLECVQDMDHENMFWYRQDPGLGLRLIYFSYDVKMKEKGDIPEGYSVSREKKERFSLILESASTNQTSMYLCASRPNRGPFYEQYFGPGTRLTVT.

This chain links TRBV27 with TRBJ2-2; tentatively, D is TRBD2 (5 bases). Germline V gene lookup returns CDR1 MNHEY and CDR2 SMNVEV (reference sequence). CDR3 length: 20 amino acids. Trimming cost V 5 bases and J 2 bases, with 27 bases left between them. The CDR3 loop is CASSLRSRRLRTYNTGELFF. The CDR3 DNA reads as TGTGCCAGCAGTCTTCGGAGCAGGAGGTTGCGAACTTATAACACCGGGGAGCTGTTTTTT.

The chain joins TRBV6-1 to TRBJ1-1; 7 positions match TRBD1. The length of the CDR3 is 15 residues. Trimming at V came to 3 bases and at J to 1 base, leaving 5 bases not matched to a gene. In germline, CDR1 is MNHNS, CDR2 SASEGT. In DNA form, the CDR3 reads TGTGCCAGCAGTGAGAGGGGGCAGGGGAACACTGAAGCTTTCTTT. It codes for CASSERGQGNTEAFF.

The chain carries TRBV12-3 or TRBV12-4 and TRBJ2-5; 8 bases align to TRBD2. The length of the CDR3 is 14 residues. V lost 4 bases to trimming and J lost 0 bases; unmatched junction nucleotides: 1. The CDR3 sequence: CASSWRGDQETQYF. DNA for the CDR3: TGTGCCAGCAGTTGGCGGGGGGACCAAGAGACCCAGTACTTC.

This clonotype was seen a few times. V is TRBV7-9 and J is TRBJ2-1; 9 nucleotides match TRBD1. The junction had 10 bases not matched to a gene; V was cut back by 4 bases and J by 6 bases. Germline V gene data show CDR1 as SEHNR and CDR2 as FQNEAQ (reference sequence). The CDR3 spans 16 residues. In DNA form, the CDR3 reads TGTGCCAGCAGCTCACTACAGGGGGCAGGGGGCAATGAGCAGTTCTTC. Its protein product is CASSSLQGAGGNEQFF. Filled out from reference TRBV7-9 and TRBJ2-1, the complete variable domain reads DTGVSQNPRHKITKRGQNVTFRCDPISEHNRLYWYRQTLGQGPEFLTYFQNEAQLEKSRLLSDRFSAERPKGSFSTLEIQRTEQGDSAMYLCASSSLQGAGGNEQFFGPGTRLTVL.

This clonotype was detected only a few times. The gene calls are TRBV7-4 and TRBJ1-6; D possibly corresponds to TRBD1 (6 bases). Germline-derived CDR1 and CDR2 are SGHVT and SQSDAQ. CDR3 length: 14 residues. V lost 5 bases, J lost 7 bases, and 12 bases lay in between. The CDR3 protein is CASSPFQGNSPLHF. For the CDR3, the DNA is TGTGCCAGCAGCCCCTTTCAGGGGAATTCACCCCTCCACTTT. The full variable domain, rest sourced from reference TRBV7-4 and TRBJ1-6, is GAGVSQSPRYKVAKRGRDVALRCDSISGHVTLYWYRQTLGQGSEVLTYSQSDAQRDKSGRPSGRFSAERPERSVSTLKIQRTEQGDSAVYLCASSPFQGNSPLHFGNGTRLTVT.

This clonotype was counted only a few times. The J gene is TRBJ1-5, the V gene TRBV20-1; 9 nucleotides line up with TRBD1. This CDR3 region has 14 residues. J lost 5 bases, V lost 6 bases, and 8 bases had no gene match. The germline CDR1 and CDR2 sequences are DFQATT and SNEGSKA (reference sequence). CDR3 nucleotide sequence: TGCAGTGCCCGGACAGGGGAGGCCCATCAGCCCCAGCATTTT. Its protein is CSARTGEAHQPQHF.

This chain joins TRBV28 and TRBJ1-3, with D tentatively TRBD1 (6 bases). With 5 bases removed from V and 4 bases from J, the gap between germline ends came to 15 bases. Germline V lookup: CDR1 MDHEN, CDR2 SYDVKM. The CDR3 is made up of 15 amino acids. CDR3 nucleotides: TGTGCCAGCAGTCAGGGTGGGGGGCAAGGAAACACCATATATTTT. This sequence encodes CASSQGGGQGNTIYF.

The chain has TRBV12-3 or TRBV12-4 and TRBJ2-2; D is perhaps TRBD1 or TRBD2 (5 bases each). This CDR3 has 14 amino acids. V shed 2 bases and J shed 6 bases, with 10 bases lying between them. The CDR3 nucleotides read TGTGCCAGCAGTTTACGAGGGGCGGCCGGGGAGCTGTTTTTT. It yields the protein CASSLRGAAGELFF.

Only a few counts were recorded for this clonotype. The chain employs TRBV20-1 and TRBJ2-2, with D hard to call. The CDR3 has 13 amino acids. CDR1 is DFQATT, CDR2 SNEGSKA, per germline (reference sequence). V dropped 3 bases and J dropped 0 bases, with 5 bases sitting between them. As DNA, the CDR3 is TGCAGTGCTAGCGGCCCGAACACCGGGGAGCTGTTTTTT. Translation: CSASGPNTGELFF.

The V and J genes are TRBV5-4 and TRBJ2-7; 8 nucleotides match TRBD1. The CDR3 length is 16 residues. The junction had 9 bases not matched to a gene; V was cut back by 2 bases and J by 2 bases. Germline V gene data show CDR1 as SGHNT and CDR2 as YYREEE (reference sequence). CDR3 bases: TGTGCCAGCAGCTTACCGGGACAGGAGTCCACCTACGAGCAGTACTTC. This translates into CASSLPGQESTYEQYF.

The chain combines TRBV5-5 with TRBJ1-4; TRBD1 is a possible D gene (5 bases). CDR1 is SGHKS and CDR2 is YYEKEE in the germline V gene (reference sequence). V lost 2 bases and J 8 bases, leaving 19 bases between the germline ends. The CDR3 covers 16 residues. DNA for the CDR3: TGTGCCAGCAGCTTAAGGGGAGGTTGGTTCGCCGAAAAACTGTTTTTT. Translation: CASSLRGGWFAEKLFF.

The chain couples TRBV20-1 to TRBJ2-1, with D maybe TRBD2 (5 bases). Trimming shortened V by 0 bases and J by 15 bases, and 24 bases separated the two germline ends. This CDR3 is built from 15 residues. Per the germline V gene, CDR1 is DFQATT and CDR2 is SNEGSKA (reference sequence). CDR3 DNA sequence: TGCAGTGCTAGAGATGGTCGTATAGAACTAGGGTTTGGGTTCTTC. Translation: CSARDGRIELGFGFF.